Below, one TCR beta chain is given with its context. The antigen is undetermined. These data belong to a study of T cell responses to AZD1222 COVID-19 vaccine. Findings and limits, study-wide: Repertoires were sampled only after the peak T cell response. There were mostly white British donors and more females than males, and clonal diversity was possibly underestimated.

The assay was immunoSEQ multiplex PCR, and TCRdb's table has in-frame clones only and misses some. The sample includes 95,000 or so clones, just over 90% of them seen just once. The CDR3 contains 15 residues. Germline V gene lookup returns CDR1 SGHRS and CDR2 YFSETQ. V lost 6 bases and J lost 1; bases outside the gene matches: 6. Sequencing was performed on peripheral blood, taken 28 days after the second AZD1222 dose. This TCR derives from an adult who received the AZD1222 COVID-19 vaccine. The chain recombines TRBV5-1 with TRBJ2-2; 7 bases are a match to TRBD1. The CDR3 nucleotides are TGCGCCAGCAAAGAAAGACAGGGGAACACCGGGGAGCTGTTTTTT. Its translation is CASKERQGNTGELFF.